These T cell receptor beta chains were read from a single sample in a study of T-cell reconstitution after alpha-beta-depleted transplantation in children. One entry per CDR3 protein, called by TCRdb with MiXCR from the PCR reads. This sample yields some 260,000 distinct CDR3 sequences, of which more than 20% are seen a single time; 4% to 5.5% belongs to the top ten. The specimen was PBMCs, mostly from graft donor cells, collected 360 days after TCRalphabeta/CD19-depleted stem cell transplant. These receptor sequences come from a female patient between 2 and 15 years old who had a stem cell transplant for congenital amegakaryocytic thrombocytopenia, so the T cells may come from the graft donor. CDR3s leave out the opening cysteine and the closing phenylalanine or tryptophan. A D gene is named only where the DNA matches it firmly.

j_gene: TRBJ2-5; v_gene: TRBV20-1; d_gene: NA; CDR3aa: SPTRETQY
j_gene: TRBJ2-1; v_gene: TRBV6-2/TRBV6-3; d_gene: TRBD2; CDR3aa: ASSPRTSGSGRRDNEQF
j_gene: TRBJ2-6; v_gene: TRBV29-1; d_gene: NA; CDR3aa: SVQRSGANVLT
j_gene: TRBJ2-1; v_gene: TRBV12-3/TRBV12-4; d_gene: NA; CDR3aa: ASTRRRYNEQF
j_gene: TRBJ1-1; v_gene: TRBV5-6; d_gene: TRBD1; CDR3aa: ASSSLDRENTEAF
j_gene: TRBJ2-3; v_gene: TRBV18; d_gene: NA; CDR3aa: ASSPPSRADTQY
j_gene: TRBJ1-1; v_gene: TRBV29-1; d_gene: NA; CDR3aa: SVPAGQTSNTEAF
j_gene: TRBJ1-2; v_gene: TRBV11-2; d_gene: NA; CDR3aa: ASSPTQSPVYGYT
j_gene: TRBJ1-1; v_gene: TRBV20-1; d_gene: NA; CDR3aa: SARDGGRPEAF
j_gene: TRBJ2-5; v_gene: TRBV5-1; d_gene: NA; CDR3aa: ASTQGQGRGTQY
j_gene: TRBJ2-3; v_gene: TRBV12-3/TRBV12-4; d_gene: NA; CDR3aa: ASSSGLDTQY
j_gene: TRBJ2-7; v_gene: TRBV9; d_gene: NA; CDR3aa: ASSTTPASYEQY
j_gene: TRBJ2-2; v_gene: TRBV4-1; d_gene: TRBD1; CDR3aa: ASRSTGRTGELF
j_gene: TRBJ2-5; v_gene: TRBV27; d_gene: NA; CDR3aa: ASSLMGDGETQY
j_gene: TRBJ1-1; v_gene: TRBV30; d_gene: NA; CDR3aa: AWSVHMNTEAF
j_gene: TRBJ2-5; v_gene: TRBV12-3/TRBV12-4; d_gene: TRBD2; CDR3aa: ASSYGLAGAQETQY
j_gene: TRBJ2-1; v_gene: TRBV20-1; d_gene: TRBD2; CDR3aa: SARGGGVYNEQF